The entry below describes one T cell receptor beta chain. Generated by immunoSEQ multiplex PCR, the TCRdb table keeps only in-frame clones and is missing some. The table lists roughly 140,000 clones, 80% of them singletons. CDR3 length: 15 residues. Looked up from germline, CDR1 is SGHTA and CDR2 is FQGTGA. V was pared by 5 bases and J by 0 bases, with 10 bases between. The sample comes from a study of blood T cell repertoires in COVID-19. The sample taken for sequencing was peripheral blood. The chain employs TRBV7-3 and TRBJ2-2; D not resolved. The TCR was taken from a man between 60 and 70 years old with acute or convalescent COVID-19. The chain's CDR3 is CASSPVATNTGELFF. CDR3 DNA: TGTGCCAGCAGCCCCGTGGCCACGAACACCGGGGAGCTGTTTTTT.